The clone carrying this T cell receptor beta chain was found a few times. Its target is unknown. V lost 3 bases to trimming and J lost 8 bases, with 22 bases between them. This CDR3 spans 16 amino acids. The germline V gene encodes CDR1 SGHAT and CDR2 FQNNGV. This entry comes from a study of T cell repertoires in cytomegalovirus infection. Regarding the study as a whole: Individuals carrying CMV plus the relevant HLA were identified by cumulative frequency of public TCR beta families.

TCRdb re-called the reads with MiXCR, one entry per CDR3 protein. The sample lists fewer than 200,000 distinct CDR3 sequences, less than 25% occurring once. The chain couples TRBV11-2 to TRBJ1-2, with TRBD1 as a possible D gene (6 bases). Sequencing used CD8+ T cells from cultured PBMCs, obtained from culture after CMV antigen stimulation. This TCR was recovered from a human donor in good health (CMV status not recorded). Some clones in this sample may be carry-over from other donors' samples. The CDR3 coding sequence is TGTGCCAGCAGCTTGCGACAGGAAACCTATGTTGGAGGCTACACCTTC. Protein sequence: CASSLRQETYVGGYTF.